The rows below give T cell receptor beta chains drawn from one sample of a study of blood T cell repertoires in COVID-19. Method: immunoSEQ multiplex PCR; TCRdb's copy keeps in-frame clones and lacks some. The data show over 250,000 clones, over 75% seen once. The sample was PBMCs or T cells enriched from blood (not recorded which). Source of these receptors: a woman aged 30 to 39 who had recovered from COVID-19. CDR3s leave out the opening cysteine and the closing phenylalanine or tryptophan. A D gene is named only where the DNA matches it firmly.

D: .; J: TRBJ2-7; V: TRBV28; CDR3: ASSLSAGTSYEQY
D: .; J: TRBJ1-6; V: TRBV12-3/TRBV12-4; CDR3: ASRGGNSPLH
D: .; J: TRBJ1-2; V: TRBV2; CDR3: ASRVPPGGRGAAYGYT
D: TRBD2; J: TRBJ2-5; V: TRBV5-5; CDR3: ASSPGLAGGVETQY
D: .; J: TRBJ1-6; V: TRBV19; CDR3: ASSMRGSPLH
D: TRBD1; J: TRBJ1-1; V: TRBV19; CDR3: ATYRGYTEAF
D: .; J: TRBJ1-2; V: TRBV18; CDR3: ASSPRQDYGYT
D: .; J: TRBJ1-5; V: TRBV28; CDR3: ASSVTGTAVNQPQH
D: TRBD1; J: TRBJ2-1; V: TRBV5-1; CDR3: ASRPLGDRYNEQF
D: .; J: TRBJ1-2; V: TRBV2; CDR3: ASVLSYGYT
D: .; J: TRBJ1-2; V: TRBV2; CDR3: ASSETRQPGGYT
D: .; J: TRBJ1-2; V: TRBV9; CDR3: ASSVASGTQVGGYT
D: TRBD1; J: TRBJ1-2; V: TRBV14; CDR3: ASSRSGQGDYGYT
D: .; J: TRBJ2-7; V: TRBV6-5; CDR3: ASRSGITAYEQY
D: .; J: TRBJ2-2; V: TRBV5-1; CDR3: ASSARAPGLWTNTGELF
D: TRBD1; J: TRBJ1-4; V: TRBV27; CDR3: ASSFVGQGLVLATNEKLF
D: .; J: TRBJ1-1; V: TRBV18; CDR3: ASSPPGQPTEAF
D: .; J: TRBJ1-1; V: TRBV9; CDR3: ASSVGGRTEAF
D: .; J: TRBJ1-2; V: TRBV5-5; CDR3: ASSLGGSGYT
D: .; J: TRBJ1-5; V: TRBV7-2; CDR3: ASSLAGGQPQH
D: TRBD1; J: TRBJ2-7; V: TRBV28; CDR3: ASKGQWSSYEQY